Here is one TCR beta chain with its context. This clonotype was picked up a small number of times. Its antigen has not been determined. Per-nucleotide qualities are absent, and no much larger clonotype sits a single base away. The data originate from a study of spatial heterogeneity in lung cancer (dated by TCRdb to between 2019 and 2020). Context from the whole study: Beta-chain transcripts were consistently detected in greater numbers than alpha-chain transcripts, which likely reflected higher beta-chain transcript abundance. The study linked features of the TCR repertoire to counts of nonsynonymous mutations, which were determined by whole-exome sequencing of tumor tissue. Both alpha and beta chains were TCR-sequenced in samples taken at surgery, namely 220 tumor regions, fewer than 85 matched nontumor lung samples and a few dozen PBMC samples. In the raw uncorrected reads, each unique combination of TCR and UMI appeared more than ten times on average. TCR alpha and beta repertoires were quantitatively compared across multiple tumor regions, matched nontumor lung and blood in non-small cell lung cancer. Here is what the overall study found, with its caveats: Additional single-cell paired TCR alpha and beta sequencing was considered necessary to confirm, at a functional level, the hypothesis that regional TCRs recognize regional mutations. Ubiquitous expanded tumor TCRs were found in blood more often at tumor resection than at routine follow-up.

In light of the paper, this sample's time point label describes: sample taken at primary tumor resection. Donors were 72 patients with early-stage, untreated non-small cell lung cancer from the lung TRACERx cohort. TCR sequencing used whole RNA extracted from tumor and nontumor lung tissue, or from cryopreserved PBMC samples, without cell sorting. Only patients for whom sufficient RNA was available from at least two tumor regions were selected for TCR sequencing. The library was made by 5' RACE. TCRdb records NextSeq 500 as the sequencer. The TCR library protocol attached a unique molecular identifier to each TCR cDNA molecule to allow correction of PCR and sequencing errors. Under the source paper's analysis protocol: Decombinator tools were used for TCR identification, UMI-based error correction and CDR3 extraction. TCRs above a frequency of 2 per 1,000, corresponding to the top 1% of the tumor frequency distribution, were defined as expanded. Renyi diversity was computed with the R vegan package after each repertoire had been subsampled 100 times to 5,000 TCRs. To build CDR3 similarity networks, amino acid triplet string-kernel similarity was used, and CDR3s were connected when their pairwise similarity was above 0.82. TCRdb reprocessed the public reads (quality trimming at Q25 with fastp, clone calling with MiXCR) and kept in-frame beta chains. Rows merge per CDR3 protein into single entries with the most common DNA and genes. The V and J calls come from TCRdb's annotation, not from the publication. This sample has nearly 80,000 distinct CDR3 sequences in its table, and under 8.5% of those were observed once. 6% to 7% of the sample is in the top ten clones.

Sequences DFQATT (CDR1) and SNEGSKA (CDR2) are obtained from the germline V gene (reference sequence). Trimmed from V: 4 bases; trimmed from J: 3 bases; junction bases lacking a gene match: 5. The CDR3 goes from the cysteine to the phenylalanine over 14 residues. This entry keeps only the CDR3 DNA: 42 bases, framed from base 1. The chain was built from TRBV20-1 and TRBJ2-1, and 8 junction bases match TRBD2. This clonotype originated in a male donor with early-stage non-small cell lung cancer. The material was PBMCs, obtained at surgery. The CDR3 protein: CSATPSGSYNEQFF. The DNA sequence follows: TGCAGTGCTACCCCGAGCGGGAGCTACAATGAGCAGTTCTTC.